This entry lists 9 T cell receptor beta chains sequenced from one sample in a study of T cells in localized non-small cell lung cancer (dated by TCRdb to 2018 to 2020). Libraries were constructed by the immunoSEQ multiplex PCR assay. TCRdb re-hosts the immuneACCESS table, in-frame sequences only. Its copies lack some clones; in the studies checked, an unresolved V gene accounts for under half of them, and the cause for the rest is not known. The sample profile shows 20,000 to 25,000 clones; about 88% of them were found once. The top ten constitute about 20% of the sample. The sample consisted of PBMCs, taken before any cancer treatment. These receptor sequences come from a man aged 40 to 69 with stage II squamous cell lung carcinoma.

The chain is built from TRBV2 and TRBJ2-3; 8 bases match TRBD2. V lost 6 bases, J lost 1 base, and 3 bases stayed unmatched. The CDR3 totals 14 residues. The germline CDR1 and CDR2 sequences are SNHLY and FYNNEI. This chain's CDR3 is CASRRSGGTDTQYF. DNA of the CDR3: TGTGCCAGCAGGCGTAGCGGGGGCACAGATACGCAGTATTTT.

The CDR3 is CASSLRTGVETQYF. For the CDR3, the DNA is TGTGCCAGCTCACTTCGGACAGGGGTGGAGACCCAGTACTTC. The rearrangement links TRBV18 to TRBJ2-5, with 9 bases fitting TRBD1. The CDR3 spans 14 residues. Germline values: CDR1 KGHSH, CDR2 LQKENI. The J segment lost 5 bases and the V segment lost 4 bases, leaving 5 bases of the junction unmatched.

The chain recombines TRBV6-5 with TRBJ2-7, with 10 positions matching TRBD2. Germline CDR1 MNHEY, CDR2 SVGAGI. CDR3 length equals 14 residues. Trimming at V came to 8 bases and at J to 0 bases, leaving 4 bases not matched to a gene. The CDR3 nucleotides are TGTGCCAGCGTAAGGACTAGCGGCTCCTACGAGCAGTACTTC. Protein: CASVRTSGSYEQYF.

V gene TRBV29-1 combines with J gene TRBJ2-7; TRBD1 might be the D (5 bases). The CDR3 loop spans 13 amino acids. The V gene lost 7 bases and the J gene lost 3 bases, with 16 bases spanning the gap. CDR1 is SQVTM, CDR2 ANQGSEA, per germline. Here the CDR3 reads CSATTRGVYEQYF. The CDR3 DNA reads as TGCAGCGCGACGACAAGGGGTGTCTACGAGCAGTACTTC.

This chain's CDR3 is CASSYDVNFGYTF. The CDR3 nucleotides are TGTGCCAGCAGTTATGACGTCAATTTTGGCTACACCTTC. J is TRBJ1-2 and V is TRBV6-5, with D unclear. Germline V gene sequence: CDR1 MNHEY, CDR2 SVGAGI. The V and J ends lost 3 bases and 7 bases respectively, with 12 bases between them. This CDR3 region has 13 residues.

The chain recombines TRBV10-3 with TRBJ2-7; the match to TRBD1 covers 10 bases. Germline V gene data show CDR1 as ENHRY and CDR2 as SYGVKD. The CDR3 sequence is 16 residues long. Trimming took 10 bases from V and 2 from J; bases not matched to a gene: 14. CDR3 sequence reads: CATTRDRGHLAYEQYF. The CDR3 DNA sequence: TGTGCCACCACCAGGGACAGGGGACACCTCGCCTACGAGCAGTACTTC.

The chain carries TRBV5-6 and TRBJ2-2; 10 positions agree with TRBD2. V dropped 6 bases and J dropped 3; count of bases not matched to a gene: 2. Germline assignment: CDR1 SGHDT and CDR2 YYEEEE. CDR3 size: 14 residues. In nucleotides, the CDR3 is TGTGCCAGCAAGCTAGCGGGGGACACCGGGGAGCTGTTTTTT. It is translated as CASKLAGDTGELFF. Looking up the rest from reference TRBV5-6 and TRBJ2-2 gives the full variable domain: DAGVTQSPTHLIKTRGQQVTLRCSPKSGHDTVSWYQQALGQGPQFIFQYYEEEERQRGNFPDRFSGHQFPNYSSELNVNALLLGDSALYLCASKLAGDTGELFFGEGSRLTVL.

This clone is classed as medium-sized. The chain carries TRBV27 and TRBJ2-7; no clear D gene. V dropped 5 bases and J dropped 2 bases, with 7 bases sitting between them. The CDR3 spans 12 residues. Germline V gene data show CDR1 as MNHEY and CDR2 as SMNVEV (reference sequence). The CDR3 sequence is CASSPGAYEQYF. In DNA, the CDR3 is TGTGCCAGCAGTCCTGGGGCCTACGAGCAGTACTTC.

This clone is judged medium-sized. The CDR3 sequence is CASSQDPVWGDYEQYF. As DNA, the CDR3 is TGCGCCAGCAGCCAAGATCCGGTATGGGGGGACTACGAGCAGTACTTC. This rearrangement joins TRBV4-3 to TRBJ2-7; TRBD2 might be the D (6 bases). Germline V gene sequence: CDR1 LGHNA, CDR2 YSLEER. Between the trimmed V and J ends, which lost 0 bases and 3 bases, there was a span of 15 bases. The CDR3 is 16 amino acids.